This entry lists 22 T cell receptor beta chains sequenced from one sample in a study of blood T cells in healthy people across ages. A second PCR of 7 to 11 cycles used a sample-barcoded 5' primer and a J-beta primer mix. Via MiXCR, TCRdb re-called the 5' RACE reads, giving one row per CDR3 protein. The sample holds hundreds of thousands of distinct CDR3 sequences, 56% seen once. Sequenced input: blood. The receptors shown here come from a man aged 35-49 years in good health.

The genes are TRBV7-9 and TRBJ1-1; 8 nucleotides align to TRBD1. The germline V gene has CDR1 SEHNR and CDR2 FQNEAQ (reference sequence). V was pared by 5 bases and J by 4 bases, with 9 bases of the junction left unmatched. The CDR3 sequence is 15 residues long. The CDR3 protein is CASSPTRGRGTEAFF. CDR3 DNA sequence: TGTGCCAGCAGCCCAACCAGGGGGCGAGGCACTGAAGCTTTCTTT.

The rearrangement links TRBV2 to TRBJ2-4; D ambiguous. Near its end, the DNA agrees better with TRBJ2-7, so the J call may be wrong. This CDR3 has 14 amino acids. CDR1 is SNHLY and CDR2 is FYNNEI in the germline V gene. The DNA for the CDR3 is TGTGCCAGCTGCGCTCAAGGGTCGTCCTACGAGCAGTACTTC. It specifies CASCAQGSSYEQYF.

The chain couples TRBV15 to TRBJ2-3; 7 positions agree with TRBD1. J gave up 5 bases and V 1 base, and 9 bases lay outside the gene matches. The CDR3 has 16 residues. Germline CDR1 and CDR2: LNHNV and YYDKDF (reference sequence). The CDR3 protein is CATSRVMTGLEDTQYF. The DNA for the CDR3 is TGTGCCACCAGCAGAGTGATGACAGGGTTGGAAGATACGCAGTATTTT. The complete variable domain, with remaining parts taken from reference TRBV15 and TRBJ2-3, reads DAMVIQNPRYQVTQFGKPVTLSCSQTLNHNVMYWYQQKSSQAPKLLFHYYDKDFNNEADTPDNFQSRRPNTSFCFLDIRSPGLGDTAMYLCATSRVMTGLEDTQYFGPGTRLTVL.

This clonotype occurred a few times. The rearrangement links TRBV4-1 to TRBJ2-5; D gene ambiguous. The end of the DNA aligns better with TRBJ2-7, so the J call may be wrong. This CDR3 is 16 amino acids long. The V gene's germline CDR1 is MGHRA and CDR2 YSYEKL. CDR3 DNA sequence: TGCGCCAGCAGCCAAGCTGACGGGCCTCAGGCCTACGAGCAGTACTTC. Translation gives CASSQADGPQAYEQYF.

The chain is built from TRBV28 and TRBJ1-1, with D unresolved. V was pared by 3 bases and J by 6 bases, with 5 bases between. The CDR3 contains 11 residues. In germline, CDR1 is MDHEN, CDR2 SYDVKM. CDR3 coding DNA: TGTGCCAGCAGTTTTCCCTCTGAAGCTTTCTTT. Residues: CASSFPSEAFF.

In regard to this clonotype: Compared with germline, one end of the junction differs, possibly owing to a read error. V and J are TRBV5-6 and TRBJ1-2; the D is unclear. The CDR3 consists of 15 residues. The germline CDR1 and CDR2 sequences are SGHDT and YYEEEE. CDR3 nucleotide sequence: TGTGCCAGCAGCAGTGGACCGAAAGCTAACTATGGCTGCACCTTC. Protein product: CASSSGPKANYGCTF.

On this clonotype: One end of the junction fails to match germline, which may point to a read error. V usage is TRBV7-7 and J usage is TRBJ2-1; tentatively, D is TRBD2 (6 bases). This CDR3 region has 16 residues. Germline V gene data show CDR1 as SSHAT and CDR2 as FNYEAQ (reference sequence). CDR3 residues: CASSLALARVYNEQFF. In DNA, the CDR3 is TGTGCTAGCAGCTTAGCCCTAGCGAGGGTTTACAATGAGCAGTTCTTC.

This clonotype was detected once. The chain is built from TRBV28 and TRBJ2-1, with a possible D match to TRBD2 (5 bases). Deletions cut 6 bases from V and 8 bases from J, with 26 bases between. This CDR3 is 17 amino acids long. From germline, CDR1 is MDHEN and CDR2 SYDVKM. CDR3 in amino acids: CASRDSPRRASFYEQFF. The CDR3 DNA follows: TGTGCCAGCAGAGACTCACCGCGGCGGGCCTCTTTTTATGAGCAGTTCTTC.

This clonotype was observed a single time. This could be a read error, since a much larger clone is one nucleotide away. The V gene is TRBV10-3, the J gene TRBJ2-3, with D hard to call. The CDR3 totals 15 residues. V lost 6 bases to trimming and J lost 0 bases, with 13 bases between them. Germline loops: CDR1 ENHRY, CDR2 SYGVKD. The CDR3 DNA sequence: TGTGCCATCAGCCGAACAGACGCTAGCACAGATACGCAGTATTTT. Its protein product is CAISRTDASTDTQYF.

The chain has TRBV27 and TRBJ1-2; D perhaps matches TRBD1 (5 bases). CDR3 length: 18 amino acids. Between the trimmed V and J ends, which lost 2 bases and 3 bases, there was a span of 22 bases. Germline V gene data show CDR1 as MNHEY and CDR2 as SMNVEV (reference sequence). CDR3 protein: CASSLGGQVGRAYYGYTF. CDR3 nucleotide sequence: TGTGCCAGCAGTTTAGGCGGCCAAGTAGGCAGGGCGTACTATGGCTACACCTTC.

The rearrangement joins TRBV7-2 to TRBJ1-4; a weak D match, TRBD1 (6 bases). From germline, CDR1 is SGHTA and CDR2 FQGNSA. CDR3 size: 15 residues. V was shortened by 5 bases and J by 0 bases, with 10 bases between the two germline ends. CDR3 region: CASSVEGATNEKLFF. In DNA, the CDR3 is TGTGCCAGCAGCGTCGAGGGGGCAACTAATGAAAAACTGTTTTTT. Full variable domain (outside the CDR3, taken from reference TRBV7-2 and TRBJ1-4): GAGVSQSPSNKVTEKGKDVELRCDPISGHTALYWYRQSLGQGLEFLIYFQGNSAPDKSGLPSDRFSAERTGGSVSTLTIQRTQQEDSAVYLCASSVEGATNEKLFFGSGTQLSVL.

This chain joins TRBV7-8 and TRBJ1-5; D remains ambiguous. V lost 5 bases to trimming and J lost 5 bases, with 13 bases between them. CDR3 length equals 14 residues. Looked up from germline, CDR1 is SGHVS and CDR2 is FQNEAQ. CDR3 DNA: TGTGCCAGCAGCCCACAGCAGATCGATCAGCCCCAGCATTTT. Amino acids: CASSPQQIDQPQHF.

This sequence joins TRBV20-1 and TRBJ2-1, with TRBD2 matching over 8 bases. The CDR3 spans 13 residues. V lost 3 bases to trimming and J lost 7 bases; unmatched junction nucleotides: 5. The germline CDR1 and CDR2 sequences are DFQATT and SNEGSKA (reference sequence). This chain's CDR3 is CSASGGAWNEQFF. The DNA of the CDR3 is TGCAGTGCTAGCGGGGGGGCTTGGAATGAGCAGTTCTTC.

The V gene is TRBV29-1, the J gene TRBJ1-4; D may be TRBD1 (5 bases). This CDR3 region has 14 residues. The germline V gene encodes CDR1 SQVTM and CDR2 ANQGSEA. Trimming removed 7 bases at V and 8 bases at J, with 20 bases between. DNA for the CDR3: TGCAGCGCCCCTTTGGGGACTACGTTAGAAAAACTGTTTTTT. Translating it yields CSAPLGTTLEKLFF.

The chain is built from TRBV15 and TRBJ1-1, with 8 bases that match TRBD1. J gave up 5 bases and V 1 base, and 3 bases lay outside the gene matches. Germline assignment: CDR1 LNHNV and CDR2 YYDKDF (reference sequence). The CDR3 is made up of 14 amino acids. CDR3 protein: CATSRGTGFTEAFF. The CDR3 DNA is TGTGCCACCAGCAGAGGGACAGGGTTTACTGAAGCTTTCTTT.

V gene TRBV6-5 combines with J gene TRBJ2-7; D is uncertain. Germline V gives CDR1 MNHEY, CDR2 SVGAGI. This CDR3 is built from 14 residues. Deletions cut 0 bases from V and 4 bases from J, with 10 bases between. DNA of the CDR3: TGTGCCAGCAGTTACTCGAGAAAAGGATACGAGCAGTACTTC. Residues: CASSYSRKGYEQYF.

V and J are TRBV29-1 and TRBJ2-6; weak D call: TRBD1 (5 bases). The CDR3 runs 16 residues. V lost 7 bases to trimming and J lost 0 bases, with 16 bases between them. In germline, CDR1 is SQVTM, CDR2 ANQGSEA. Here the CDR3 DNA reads TGCAGCGCCGGAGCCAGGGTTAGCTCTGGGGCCAACGTCCTGACTTTC. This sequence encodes CSAGARVSSGANVLTF.

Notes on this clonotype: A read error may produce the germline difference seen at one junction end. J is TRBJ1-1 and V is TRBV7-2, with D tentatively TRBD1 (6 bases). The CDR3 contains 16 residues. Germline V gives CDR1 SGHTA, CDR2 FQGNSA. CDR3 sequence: CDSSIQGLRMNTEAFF. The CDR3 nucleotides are TGTGACAGCAGCATCCAGGGGCTCCGGATGAACACTGAAGCTTTCTTT.

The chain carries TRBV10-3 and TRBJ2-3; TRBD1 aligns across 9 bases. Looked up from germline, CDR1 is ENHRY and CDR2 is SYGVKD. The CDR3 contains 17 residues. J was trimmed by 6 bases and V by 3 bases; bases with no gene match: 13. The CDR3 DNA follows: TGTGCCATCAGTGACTCTCAACAGGGGGCGGGGGCCGATACGCAGTATTTT. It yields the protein CAISDSQQGAGADTQYF.

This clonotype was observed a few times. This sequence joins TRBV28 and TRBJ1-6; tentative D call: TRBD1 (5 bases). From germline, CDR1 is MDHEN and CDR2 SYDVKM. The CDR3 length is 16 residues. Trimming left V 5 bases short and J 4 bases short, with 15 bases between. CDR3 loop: CASSPDLGPYNSPLHF. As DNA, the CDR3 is TGTGCCAGCAGTCCTGATTTGGGGCCTTATAATTCACCCCTCCACTTT.

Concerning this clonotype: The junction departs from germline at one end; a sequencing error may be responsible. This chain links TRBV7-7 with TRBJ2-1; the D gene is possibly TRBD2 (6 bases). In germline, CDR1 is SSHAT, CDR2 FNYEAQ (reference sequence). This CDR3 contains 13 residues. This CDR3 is CASSQSVSGEQFF. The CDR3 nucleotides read TGTGCTAGCAGTCAAAGCGTTAGCGGTGAGCAGTTCTTC.

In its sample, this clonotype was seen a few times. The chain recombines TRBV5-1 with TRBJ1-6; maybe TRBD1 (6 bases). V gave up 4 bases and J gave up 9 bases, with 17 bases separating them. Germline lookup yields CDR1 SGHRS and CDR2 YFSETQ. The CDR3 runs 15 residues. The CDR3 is CASSDSPRGSSPLHF. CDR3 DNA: TGCGCCAGCAGCGACAGCCCAAGGGGGAGTTCACCCCTCCACTTT.